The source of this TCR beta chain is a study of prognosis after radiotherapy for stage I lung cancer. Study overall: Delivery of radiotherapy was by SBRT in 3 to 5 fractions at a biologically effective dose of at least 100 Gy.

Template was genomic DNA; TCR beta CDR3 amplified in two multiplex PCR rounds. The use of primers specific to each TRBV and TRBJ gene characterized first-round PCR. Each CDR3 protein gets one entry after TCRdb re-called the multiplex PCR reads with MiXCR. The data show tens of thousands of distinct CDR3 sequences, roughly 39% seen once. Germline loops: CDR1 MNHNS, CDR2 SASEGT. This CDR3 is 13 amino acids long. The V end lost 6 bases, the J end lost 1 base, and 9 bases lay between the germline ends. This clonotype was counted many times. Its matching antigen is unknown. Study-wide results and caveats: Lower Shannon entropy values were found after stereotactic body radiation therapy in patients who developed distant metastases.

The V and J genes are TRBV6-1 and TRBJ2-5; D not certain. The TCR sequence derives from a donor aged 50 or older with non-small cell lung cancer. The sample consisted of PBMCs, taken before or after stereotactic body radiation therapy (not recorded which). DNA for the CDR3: TGTGCCAGCAGCCTACGTATCCAAGAGACCCAGTACTTC. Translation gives CASSLRIQETQYF.